The 8 T cell receptor beta chains below all came from one sample that was sequenced in a study of early T cells in non-severe SARS-CoV-2 infection. TCRdb called the 5' RACE reads again in MiXCR, with one record for every CDR3 protein. This table holds 45,000 or so distinct CDR3 sequences, around 9.9% found once. The specimen sequenced was whole blood. Source of these receptors: an adult who was a healthcare worker with PCR-confirmed SARS-CoV-2 infection or an uninfected control (not recorded which).

This chain joins TRBV7-2 and TRBJ2-7, with D unclear. This CDR3 spans 15 amino acids. V lost 5 bases to trimming and J lost 1 base, with 15 bases between them. Germline V gene data show CDR1 as SGHTA and CDR2 as FQGNSA. CDR3 protein: CASSPNRGLSYEQYF. In nucleotides, the CDR3 is TGTGCCAGCAGCCCAAACCGAGGTCTTTCCTACGAGCAGTACTTC. Full variable domain (remainder filled in from reference TRBV7-2 and TRBJ2-7): GAGVSQSPSNKVTEKGKDVELRCDPISGHTALYWYRQSLGQGLEFLIYFQGNSAPDKSGLPSDRFSAERTGGSVSTLTIQRTQQEDSAVYLCASSPNRGLSYEQYFGPGTRLTVT.

This clonotype is termed medium-sized. The chain employs TRBV2 and TRBJ2-1; TRBD1 is a possible D gene (6 bases). Trimming shortened V by 4 bases and J by 7 bases, and 23 bases separated the two germline ends. Germline values: CDR1 SNHLY, CDR2 FYNNEI. The CDR3 is made up of 17 amino acids. This CDR3 reads CASSVHGGTSAFNEQFF. Written as DNA, the CDR3 is TGTGCCAGCAGTGTACACGGTGGGACAAGCGCTTTTAATGAGCAGTTCTTC.

The rearrangement uses TRBV29-1 and TRBJ1-1; TRBD1 might be the D (5 bases). This CDR3 is 11 amino acids long. Trimming stripped 7 bases from V and 1 base from J, with 7 bases between. Per the germline V gene, CDR1 is SQVTM and CDR2 is ANQGSEA. The CDR3 coding sequence is TGCAGCGCCGACAGGAACACTGAAGCTTTCTTT. It is translated as CSADRNTEAFF.

Only a few counts were recorded for this clonotype. The CDR3 DNA reads TGTGCCAGCAGCACAGGGGCGGGCTGGTTCTACGAGCAGTACTTC. Protein: CASSTGAGWFYEQYF. The rearrangement uses TRBV9 and TRBJ2-7; 7 bases agree with TRBD1. The germline gives CDR1 SGDLS, CDR2 YYNGEE. The CDR3 runs 15 residues. With 4 bases clipped from V and 3 bases from J, the junction kept 10 bases outside the gene matches. The full variable domain, its missing parts supplied by reference TRBV9 and TRBJ2-7, is DSGVTQTPKHLITATGQRVTLRCSPRSGDLSVYWYQQSLDQGLQFLIQYYNGEERAKGNILERFSAQQFPDLHSELNLSSLELGDSALYFCASSTGAGWFYEQYFGPGTRLTVT.

This clonotype was seen repeatedly, ten times or more. This rearrangement joins TRBV18 to TRBJ2-7, with TRBD1 matching 7 bases. This CDR3 is 16 amino acids long. The trim removed 1 base at V and 2 bases at J, leaving 8 bases unmatched. Germline-derived CDR1 and CDR2 are KGHSH and LQKENI. CDR3 nucleotides: TGTGCCAGCTCACCACTACCGACAGGGTCTCCCTACGAGCAGTACTTC. Protein product: CASSPLPTGSPYEQYF.

This clonotype was seen many times. V usage is TRBV5-5 and J usage is TRBJ2-1, with D unresolved. Per the germline V gene, CDR1 is SGHKS and CDR2 is YYEKEE (reference sequence). V lost 2 bases to trimming and J lost 7 bases, with 16 bases between them. The CDR3 is made up of 15 amino acids. This CDR3 reads CASSFLDSSWNEQFF. The CDR3 bases are TGTGCCAGCAGCTTTTTAGACTCAAGTTGGAATGAGCAGTTCTTC.

This clonotype was counted many times. This chain uses TRBV11-2 with TRBJ2-1; 7 bases fit TRBD1. CDR1 and CDR2 from the germline V gene are SGHAT and FQNNGV. V gave up 0 bases and J gave up 4 bases; unmatched junction bases: 3. This CDR3 region has 15 residues. This CDR3 reads CASSLEGTEYNEQFF. CDR3 sequence (DNA): TGTGCCAGCAGCTTAGAGGGGACAGAATACAATGAGCAGTTCTTC.

This clonotype was counted many times. V usage is TRBV7-7 and J usage is TRBJ2-2; D remains ambiguous. Germline lookup yields CDR1 SSHAT and CDR2 FNYEAQ (reference sequence). The V end lost 0 bases, the J end lost 4 bases, and 9 bases lay between the germline ends. The CDR3 has 15 residues. In DNA, the CDR3 is TGTGCCAGCAGCTTAGCAGGGCCCGGCACCGGGGAGCTGTTTTTT. Translation gives CASSLAGPGTGELFF.